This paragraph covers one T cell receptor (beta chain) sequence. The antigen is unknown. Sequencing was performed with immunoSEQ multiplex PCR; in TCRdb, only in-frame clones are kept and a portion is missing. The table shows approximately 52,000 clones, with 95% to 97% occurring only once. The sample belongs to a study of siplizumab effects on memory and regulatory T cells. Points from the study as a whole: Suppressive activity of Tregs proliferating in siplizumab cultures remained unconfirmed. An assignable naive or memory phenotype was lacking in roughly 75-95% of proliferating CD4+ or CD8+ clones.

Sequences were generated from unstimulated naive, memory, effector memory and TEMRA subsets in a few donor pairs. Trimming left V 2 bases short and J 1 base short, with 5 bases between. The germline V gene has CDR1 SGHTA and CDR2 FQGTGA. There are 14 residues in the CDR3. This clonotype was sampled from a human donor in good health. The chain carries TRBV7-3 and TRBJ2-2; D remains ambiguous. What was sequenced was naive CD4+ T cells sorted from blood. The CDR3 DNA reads TGTGCCAGCAGCTTATCTCGGAACACCGGGGAGCTGTTTTTT. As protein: CASSLSRNTGELFF.